This entry is about one T cell receptor (beta chain). Sequencing relied on immunoSEQ assay v3.0, run at survey level. This table comes from immunoSEQ multiplex PCR, and its TCRdb copy is limited to in-frame clones, with some not included. The table has 40,000 to 45,000 clones, over 90% seen once. V trimming: 4 bases; J trimming: 7 bases; junction bases outside the gene matches: 4. This CDR3 spans 14 amino acids. Germline V CDR1 and CDR2: SQVTM, ANQGSEA. This specimen belongs to a study of long-term antiretroviral therapy in people with HIV. V is TRBV29-1 and J is TRBJ2-1; 13 bases match TRBD2. This receptor was taken from a woman between 50 and 59 years old with HIV. The sample consisted of unsorted PBMCs, taken 3.7 years after starting antiretroviral therapy. DNA of the CDR3: TGCAGCGTTGGGACTAGCGGGGGAAGGAATGAGCAGTTCTTC. This encodes CSVGTSGGRNEQFF.